This entry concerns a single TCR beta chain. All of the isolated RNA was reverse transcribed, so expressed TCRB transcripts were sequenced. The study sequenced naive, central memory and regulatory T cell samples to an average of approximately 4 million reads. Produced via immunoSEQ multiplex PCR; TCRdb's table is partial and in-frame only. This sample has under 950,000 clones, with about a sixth found just once. CDR1 SGHRS and CDR2 YFSETQ come from the germline V gene. V was trimmed by 0 bases and J by 1 base, leaving 11 bases between them. The CDR3 length is 15 residues. The record originates from a study of beta chain features in type 1 diabetes.

This chain joins TRBV5-1 and TRBJ2-7; no clear D. Sequencing was performed on naive CD4+ T cells from blood. This sequence was found in a woman aged 18-30 years in good health. The CDR3 loop reads CASSLGPLSSYEQYF. The CDR3 coding sequence is TGCGCCAGCAGCTTGGGCCCGTTGTCGTCCTACGAGCAGTACTTC.